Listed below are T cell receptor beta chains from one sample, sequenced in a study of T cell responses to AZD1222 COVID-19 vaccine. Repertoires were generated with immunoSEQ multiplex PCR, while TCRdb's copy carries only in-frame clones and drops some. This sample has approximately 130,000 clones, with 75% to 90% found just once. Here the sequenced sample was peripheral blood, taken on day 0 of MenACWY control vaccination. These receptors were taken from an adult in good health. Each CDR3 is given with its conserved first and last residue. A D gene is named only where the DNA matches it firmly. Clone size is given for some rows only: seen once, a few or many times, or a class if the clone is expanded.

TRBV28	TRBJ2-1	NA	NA	TGTGCCAGCGGCGCGAAGAGGAATGAGCAGTTCTTC	CASGAKRNEQFF
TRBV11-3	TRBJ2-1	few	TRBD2	TGTGCCAGCAGCCCGTGGACTAGCGGGAGGGCCTACAATGAGCAGTTCTTC	CASSPWTSGRAYNEQFF
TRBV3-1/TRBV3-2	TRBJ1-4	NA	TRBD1	TGTGCCAGCAGCACAGGGGGCGCGGGTGGGAAACTGTTTTTT	CASSTGGAGGKLFF
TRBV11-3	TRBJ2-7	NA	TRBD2	TGTGCCAGCAGCTCCTTCGGTGCGGGAGGCGGCGAGCAGTACTTC	CASSSFGAGGGEQYF
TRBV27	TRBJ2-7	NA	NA	TGTGCCAGCAGTTTATCGAGTTTGGGGTACGAGCAGTACTTC	CASSLSSLGYEQYF
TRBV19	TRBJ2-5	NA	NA	TGTGCCAGTAGGCCGGGACACCACGTCATCCAAGAGACCCAGTACTTC	CASRPGHHVIQETQYF
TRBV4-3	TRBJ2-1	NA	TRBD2	TGCGCCAGCAGCCAAGCTCGGGCTAGCGGGAGGTTCAATGAGCAGTTCTTC	CASSQARASGRFNEQFF
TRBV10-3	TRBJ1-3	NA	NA	TGTGCCATCAGTGAGCAACCGCGGGGGGTAGGAAACACCATATATTTT	CAISEQPRGVGNTIYF
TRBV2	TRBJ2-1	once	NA	TGTGCCAGCATAGACTACCCGAGCTCCTACAATGAGCAGTTCTTC	CASIDYPSSYNEQFF
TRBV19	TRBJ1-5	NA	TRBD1	TGTGCCAGTAGTTTGGACAGGGGAATCGGTCAGCCCCAGCATTTT	CASSLDRGIGQPQHF
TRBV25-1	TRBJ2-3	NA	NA	TGTGCCAGCAGTGCCCAGGGTAGCACAGATACGCAGTATTTT	CASSAQGSTDTQYF
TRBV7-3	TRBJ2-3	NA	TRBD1	TGTGCCAGCAGCTTAACGCCGACAGGGGGCCAAGATACGCAGTATTTT	CASSLTPTGGQDTQYF
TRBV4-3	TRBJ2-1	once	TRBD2	TGCGCCAGCAGCCAAGAATTGCTAGCGGGAGTTGAGCAGTTCTTC	CASSQELLAGVEQFF
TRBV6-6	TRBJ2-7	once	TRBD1	TGTGCCAGCAGCCCCACCGGGACAGGGTTAAGCGAGCAGTACTTC	CASSPTGTGLSEQYF
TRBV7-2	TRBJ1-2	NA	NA	TGTGCCAGCAGCTTATTGTCCTTATTATGGGGCTACACCTTC	CASSLLSLLWGYTF
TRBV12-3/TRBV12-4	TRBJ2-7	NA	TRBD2	TGTGCCAGCAGTCCGGGACTAGATTACGAGCAGTACTTC	CASSPGLDYEQYF
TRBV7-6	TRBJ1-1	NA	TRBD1	TGTGCCAGCAGCTTCGCCGCGAGGGGACAGCGCACTGAAGCTTTCTTT	CASSFAARGQRTEAFF
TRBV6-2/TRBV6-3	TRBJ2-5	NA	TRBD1	TGTGCCAGCAGTCCGGGGACAGCGAATCAAGAGACCCAGTACTTC	CASSPGTANQETQYF
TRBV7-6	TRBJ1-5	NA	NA	TGTGCCAGCAGCCCAGGCCCGGGTTTCAAGCCCCAGCATTTT	CASSPGPGFKPQHF
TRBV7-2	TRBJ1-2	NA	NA	TGTGCCAGCAGCCCCGGAGACATCCGGAGCTATGGCTACACCTTC	CASSPGDIRSYGYTF
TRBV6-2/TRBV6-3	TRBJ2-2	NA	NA	TGTGCCAGCAGTTATCGTTTGAGGACCGGGGAGCTGTTTTTT	CASSYRLRTGELFF
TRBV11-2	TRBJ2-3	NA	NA	TGTGCCAGCAGCTTAAAATTGGGACCCACAGATACGCAGTATTTT	CASSLKLGPTDTQYF
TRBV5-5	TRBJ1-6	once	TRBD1	TGTGCCAGTGGACAGGTGAGCTCCTATAATTCACCCCTCCACTTT	CASGQVSSYNSPLHF
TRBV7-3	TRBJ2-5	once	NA	TGTGCCAGCAGCTTAATGGGGGCAGGGGCTGGGGAGACCCAGTACTTC	CASSLMGAGAGETQYF
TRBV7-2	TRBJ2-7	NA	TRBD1	TGTGCCAGCAGCCGGAGACAGGGGGTCTACGAGCAGTACTTC	CASSRRQGVYEQYF
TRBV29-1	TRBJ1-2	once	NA	TGCAGCGTTGTCACGCAGAATGGCTACACCTTC	CSVVTQNGYTF
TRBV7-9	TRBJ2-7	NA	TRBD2	TGTGCCAGCAGCTTGGACGCGGGGGACGGAGAGCAGTACTTC	CASSLDAGDGEQYF
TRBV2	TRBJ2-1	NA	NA	TGTGCCAGCTCACTCAGGGGGGAGACCTACAATGAGCAGTTCTTC	CASSLRGETYNEQFF
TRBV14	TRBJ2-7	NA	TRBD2	TGTGCCAGCAGCCAAGGAGGAAATAGCGGGAGGGCCCGTTTGTACGAGCAGTACTTC	CASSQGGNSGRARLYEQYF
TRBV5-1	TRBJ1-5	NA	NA	TGCGCCAGCAGCTTGGACGGACAGCCTAATCAGCCCCAGCATTTT	CASSLDGQPNQPQHF
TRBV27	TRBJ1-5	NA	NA	TGTGCCAGCAGTTCTACTAGCAATCAGCCCCAGCATTTT	CASSSTSNQPQHF
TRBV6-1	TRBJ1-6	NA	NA	TGTGCCAGCAGTGATCCTACAGGGAACTCACCCCTCCACTTT	CASSDPTGNSPLHF
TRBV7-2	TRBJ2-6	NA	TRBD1	TGTGCCAGCAGCTACAGGACAGGGGCCATCTCTGGGGCCAACGTCCTGACTTTC	CASSYRTGAISGANVLTF
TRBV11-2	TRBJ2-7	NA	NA	TGTGCCAGCAGCTCCAGGTTCCTCTCCTACGAGCAGTACTTC	CASSSRFLSYEQYF
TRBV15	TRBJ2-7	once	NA	TGTGCCACCAGCAGCTCTAACTACGAGCAGTACTTC	CATSSSNYEQYF
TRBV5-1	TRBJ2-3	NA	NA	TGCGCCAGCAGCTTGGTGGGCGTGACAGATACGCAGTATTTT	CASSLVGVTDTQYF
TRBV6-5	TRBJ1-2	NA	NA	TGTGCCAGCAGTTACCCGACAGCGGACCGAACTTATGGCTACACCTTC	CASSYPTADRTYGYTF
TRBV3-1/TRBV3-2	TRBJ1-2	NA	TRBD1	TGTGCCAGCAGCGAAAGACAGGGGCTTGGCTACACCTTC	CASSERQGLGYTF
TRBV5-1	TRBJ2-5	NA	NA	TGCGCCAGCAGCTTGGCACAGGGAAGTACCCAGTACTTC	CASSLAQGSTQYF
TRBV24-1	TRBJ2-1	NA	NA	TGTGCCATCGGGACTTACAATGAGCAGTTCTTC	CAIGTYNEQFF
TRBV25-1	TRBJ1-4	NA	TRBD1	TGTGCCAGCAGGACAGGGGCTAATGAAAAACTGTTTTTT	CASRTGANEKLFF
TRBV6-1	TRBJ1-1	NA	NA	TGTGCCAGCAGTGAAGGGTCAGAGAACACTGAAGCTTTCTTT	CASSEGSENTEAFF